This T cell receptor (beta chain) comes out of a study of cytomegalovirus exposure and HLA in healthy donors. The CDR3 extends over 13 amino acids. Per the germline V gene, CDR1 is SGHTA and CDR2 is FQGNSA. V lost 6 bases and J lost 2, with 10 bases in between. TCRdb keeps only in-frame clones here, not all; method: immunoSEQ multiplex PCR. The data contain about 120,000 clones, more than 75% of them singletons. V and J are TRBV7-2 and TRBJ1-2; perhaps TRBD1 as D (6 bases). The origin of this receptor is a woman between 18 and 29 years old in good health and CMV-seropositive. Material: PBMCs. In DNA form, the CDR3 reads TGTGCCAGCAGGGCGGGGGCCAACTATGGCTACACCTTC. Its protein product is CASRAGANYGYTF.